Listed below are T cell receptor beta chains from one sample, sequenced in a study of T cells after posttransplantation cyclophosphamide. The data were produced by immunoSEQ multiplex PCR, yet TCRdb's version contains in-frame clones alone and is incomplete. This sample has 15,000 to 20,000 clones and no singletons, with about 0.54% in the ten largest. The sample consisted of PBMCs, taken after allogeneic stem cell transplant with posttransplant cyclophosphamide. These receptor sequences come from a female patient aged 25-39 years who received an allogeneic stem cell transplant from a related donor, was CMV-positive, and had no GVHD. The graft donor may have contributed some T cells. Each CDR3 is given with its conserved first and last residue. A D gene is named only where the DNA matches it firmly. Clone size reads once, few, many, or a class if the clone is expanded.

>NA|many|TRBV5-1|TRBJ2-5
CASSNQETQYF
TGCGCCAGCTCCAACCAAGAGACCCAGTACTTC
>NA|many|TRBV5-1|TRBJ1-2
CASQPSAGNYGYTF
TGCGCCAGCCAGCCATCGGCAGGGAACTATGGCTACACCTTC
>NA|many|TRBV28|TRBJ1-5
CASSRPWPQPQHF
TGTGCCAGCAGCCGCCCCTGGCCTCAGCCCCAGCATTTT
>NA|many|TRBV5-6|TRBJ2-1
CASSFLGQKYNEQFF
TGTGCCAGCAGCTTTCTAGGACAGAAATACAATGAGCAGTTCTTC
>NA|many|TRBV7-2|TRBJ2-3
CASSLIADTSTDTQYF
TGTGCCAGCAGCTTAATAGCGGACACTAGCACAGATACGCAGTATTTT
>TRBD2|many|TRBV9|TRBJ2-7
CASSPRRTSGPYPSYEQYF
TGTGCCAGCAGCCCACGCCGGACTAGCGGGCCTTACCCCTCCTACGAGCAGTACTTC
>TRBD2|many|TRBV11-2|TRBJ2-7
CASSSGLAGPYEQYF
TGTGCCAGCAGCTCCGGACTAGCGGGTCCCTACGAGCAGTACTTC
>TRBD2|many|TRBV28|TRBJ2-7
CASSLTGGLYEQYF
TGTGCCAGCAGTTTGACGGGAGGGCTCTACGAGCAGTACTTC
>TRBD1|many|TRBV6-6|TRBJ1-5
CASSYSGGNNQPQHF
TGTGCCAGCAGTTACTCAGGGGGCAACAATCAGCCCCAGCATTTT
>NA|many|TRBV9|TRBJ2-7
CASSAFPQGGQQYF
TGTGCCAGCAGCGCCTTCCCCCAGGGGGGCCAACAGTACTTC
>TRBD1|many|TRBV5-1|TRBJ2-3
CASSLQGQGATDTQYF
TGCGCCAGCAGCTTGCAGGGACAGGGGGCCACAGATACGCAGTATTTT
>NA|many|TRBV11-2|TRBJ2-1
CASSLDAVEQFF
TGTGCCAGCAGCTTAGATGCGGTAGAGCAGTTCTTC
>NA|many|TRBV5-5|TRBJ1-3
CASSLAGYGNAIYF
TGTGCCAGCAGCTTGGCAGGTTATGGAAACGCCATATATTTT
>NA|many|TRBV7-3|TRBJ2-3
CASSSQGLLISTDTQYF
TGTGCCAGCAGCTCTCAGGGACTTTTGATAAGCACAGATACGCAGTATTTT
>NA|many|TRBV28|TRBJ2-3
CASSLWKERGDTQYF
TGTGCCAGCAGTTTATGGAAGGAAAGGGGAGATACGCAGTATTTT
>TRBD2|many|TRBV11-2|TRBJ2-1
CASSLGTGLAGGDEQFF
TGTGCCAGCAGCTTAGGAACCGGACTAGCGGGAGGCGATGAGCAGTTCTTC
>NA|many|TRBV10-3|TRBJ1-1
CAITGRQNTEAFF
TGTGCCATCACGGGTCGGCAGAACACTGAAGCTTTCTTT
>TRBD1|many|TRBV6-6|TRBJ2-7
CASSYRGQGAEQYF
TGTGCCAGCAGTTACCGGGGACAGGGGGCCGAGCAGTACTTC
>TRBD1|many|TRBV6-5|TRBJ2-6
CASSYRQGSGANVLTF
TGTGCCAGCAGTTACAGACAGGGCTCTGGGGCCAACGTCCTGACTTTC
>NA|many|TRBV16|TRBJ1-5
CASSQTGNQPQHF
TGTGCCAGCAGCCAAACAGGGAATCAGCCCCAGCATTTT
>TRBD2|many|TRBV4-1|TRBJ2-2
CASSRFGLAGAGNGELFF
TGCGCCAGCAGCCGATTTGGACTAGCGGGAGCCGGTAACGGGGAGCTGTTTTTT
>TRBD2|many|TRBV5-4|TRBJ2-5
CASSTGLAGAETQYF
TGTGCCAGCAGCACAGGACTAGCGGGGGCAGAGACCCAGTACTTC
>TRBD2|many|TRBV15|TRBJ2-2
CATSRESGTLTGELFF
TGTGCCACCAGCAGAGAGAGCGGGACGCTCACCGGGGAGCTGTTTTTT
>TRBD1|many|TRBV7-9|TRBJ2-5
CASRADRGWETQYF
TGTGCCAGCAGGGCAGACAGGGGGTGGGAGACCCAGTACTTC
>NA|many|TRBV6-5|TRBJ2-2
CASSTTGPGGELFF
TGTGCCAGCAGTACGACAGGACCGGGCGGGGAGCTGTTTTTT
>NA|many|TRBV30|TRBJ2-2
CAWALNSPGELFF
TGTGCCTGGGCCTTAAATAGCCCCGGGGAGCTGTTTTTT
>NA|many|TRBV4-3|TRBJ2-1
CASSQDFRGPSYNEQFF
TGCGCCAGCAGCCAAGACTTCCGAGGGCCCTCCTACAATGAGCAGTTCTTC
>NA|many|TRBV4-2|TRBJ2-1
CASSQDLRSTEFF
TGTGCCAGCAGCCAAGATCTCCGAAGTACTGAGTTCTTC
>TRBD1|many|TRBV19|TRBJ2-7
CASSIFRGRDYEQYF
TGTGCCAGTAGTATCTTTAGGGGGCGCGACTACGAGCAGTACTTC
>TRBD1|many|TRBV10-3|TRBJ1-6
CAISDPSDRGRIGSPLHF
TGTGCCATCAGTGACCCCTCGGACAGGGGGCGTATTGGTTCACCCCTCCACTTT
>NA|many|TRBV6-1|TRBJ2-3
CASIRSGADTQYF
TGTGCCAGCATCCGGAGTGGTGCAGATACGCAGTATTTT
>NA|many|TRBV6-5|TRBJ2-2
CASWTGDTGELFF
TGTGCCAGCTGGACGGGAGACACCGGGGAGCTGTTTTTT
>NA|many|TRBV7-3|TRBJ2-2
CASSSSGLAVTGELFF
NA
>NA|many|TRBV7-9|TRBJ1-2
CASSSQQLTGGGYTF
TGTGCCAGCAGCTCCCAACAGTTGACGGGGGGAGGCTACACCTTC
>TRBD1|many|TRBV19|TRBJ1-5
CASSIRTGTQPQHF
TGTGCCAGTAGTATAAGGACAGGTACTCAGCCCCAGCATTTT
>NA|many|TRBV12-5|TRBJ2-1
CASGPGAYNEQFF
TGTGCTAGTGGCCCCGGGGCCTACAATGAGCAGTTCTTC
>NA|many|TRBV6-6|TRBJ1-4
CASTRAGEKLFF
TGTGCCAGCACCCGGGCAGGGGAAAAACTGTTTTTT
>NA|many|TRBV7-7|TRBJ2-2
CASRQGSGELFF
TGTGCTAGCAGGCAGGGATCCGGGGAGCTGTTTTTT
>TRBD2|many|TRBV7-6|TRBJ2-7
CASSPLGGGRAAEQYF
TGTGCCAGCAGCCCCCTTGGGGGCGGGAGGGCTGCCGAGCAGTACTTC
>NA|many|TRBV7-2|TRBJ1-1
CASSYTSSRGTEAFF
TGTGCCAGCAGCTACACTTCTTCCCGAGGAACTGAAGCTTTCTTT
>NA|many|TRBV5-1|TRBJ1-1
CASTKQGGTEAFF
TGCGCCAGCACTAAACAGGGAGGGACTGAAGCTTTCTTT
>TRBD1|many|TRBV7-2|TRBJ1-1
CASSLVLGQGGSTEAFF
TGTGCCAGCAGCTTAGTCCTGGGACAGGGTGGAAGCACTGAAGCTTTCTTT
>NA|medium-sized|TRBV19|TRBJ1-1
CASRDSPNTEAFF
TGTGCCAGTAGGGACAGTCCGAACACTGAAGCTTTCTTT
>TRBD1|many|TRBV6-5|TRBJ2-7
CASSYLGGKSYEQYF
TGTGCCAGCAGTTACCTAGGGGGCAAGTCCTACGAGCAGTACTTC
>NA|medium-sized|TRBV7-2|TRBJ1-1
CASSLQEGLGTEAFF
TGTGCCAGCAGCTTACAGGAGGGCTTGGGCACTGAAGCTTTCTTT
>NA|many|TRBV2|TRBJ1-6
CASSPPGDSPLHF
TGTGCCAGCAGTCCCCCAGGGGATTCACCCCTCCACTTT
>NA|many|TRBV30|TRBJ2-7
CAWRKRGGALVYEQYF
TGTGCCTGGAGGAAAAGGGGGGGGGCTCTAGTCTACGAGCAGTACTTC
>NA|many|TRBV6-5|TRBJ1-2
CASSYGQGRFGYTF
TGTGCCAGCAGTTATGGGCAGGGGCGTTTTGGCTACACCTTC